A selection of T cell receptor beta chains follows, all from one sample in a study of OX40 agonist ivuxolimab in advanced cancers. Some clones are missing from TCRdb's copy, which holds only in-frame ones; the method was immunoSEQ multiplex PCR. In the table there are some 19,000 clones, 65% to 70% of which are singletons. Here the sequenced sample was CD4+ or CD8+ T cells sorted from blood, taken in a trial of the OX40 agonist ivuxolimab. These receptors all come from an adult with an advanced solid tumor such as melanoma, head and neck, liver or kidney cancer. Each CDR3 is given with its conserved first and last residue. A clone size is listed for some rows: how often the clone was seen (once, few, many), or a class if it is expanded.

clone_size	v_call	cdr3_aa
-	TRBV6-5	CASSIRKGAVYGYTF
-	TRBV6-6	CASSWGFGDEQFF
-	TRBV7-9	CASSTGLAGSYEQYF
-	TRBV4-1	CASSLNSGANVLTF
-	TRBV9	CASSPNEGGTYGYTF
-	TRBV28	CASSLRRTGTGGIQANYGYTF
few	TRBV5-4	CARSLERSWREKLFF
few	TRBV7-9	CASSFGGQGVNTEAFF
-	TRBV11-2	CASSLSGRIWEQYF
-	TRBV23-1	CASSQIRGGNEKLFF
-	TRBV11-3	CASLMGGQQYF
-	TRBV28	CASLPGQDNGELFF
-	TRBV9	CASGTGGLTGELFF
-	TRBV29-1	CSAWVLGAHEQYF
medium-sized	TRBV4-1	CASSGGQGGGYTQYF
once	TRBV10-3	CAINPNAAEVPTDTQYF
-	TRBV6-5	CASSHGQGSGYTF
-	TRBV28	CASSLGALGQGSEAFF
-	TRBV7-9	CASTPGTGGFMDGELFF
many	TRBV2	CASSDYSLEAFF
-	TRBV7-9	CASSSPTSGGSTDTQYF
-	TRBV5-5	CASSLARGTGELFF